This T cell receptor beta chain was documented in a study of blood T cell repertoires in COVID-19. Study as a whole: There were acute and convalescent COVID-19 samples, and they came from the United States, Italy and Spain. T cells, B-cell-depleted T cells, or PBMCs provided the cDNA or gDNA that served as material.

The V and J ends lost 4 bases and 7 bases, in that order; junction bases with no gene match: 4. There are 14 residues in the CDR3. Germline V gives CDR1 MNHEY, CDR2 SMNVEV (reference sequence). In the original processing: From reference gene primer amplification, estimates of nucleated cell counts were derived. Only in-frame clones appear in the TCRdb table, and some are missing; sequencing was by immunoSEQ multiplex PCR. V, J and clone size are taken as reported in that table, and D and trimming were inferred from the DNA itself. The repertoire holds about 180,000 clones, with roughly 80% as singletons.

Sequenced input: peripheral blood. The TCR was taken from a woman aged 65 to 85 with acute or convalescent COVID-19. This chain links TRBV27 with TRBJ1-5; 10 bases align to TRBD1. The CDR3: CASSSTGGLQPQHF. CDR3 coding DNA: TGTGCCAGCAGTTCGACAGGGGGCTTACAGCCCCAGCATTTT.